The 14 T cell receptor beta chains given below trace back to one sample, sequenced in a study of cytomegalovirus exposure and HLA in healthy donors. The primer mix had 60 Vbeta and 13 Jbeta primers. This table comes from immunoSEQ multiplex PCR, and its TCRdb copy is limited to in-frame clones, with some not included. The sample consists of hundreds of thousands of clones, 77% of them appearing once. The sequencing input was PBMCs. These TCRs come from a woman aged 60-75 years in good health and CMV-seropositive.

The chain joins TRBV7-6 to TRBJ2-3, with D uncertain. With 5 bases removed from V and 0 bases from J, the gap between germline ends came to 15 bases. The CDR3 has 16 residues. The germline CDR1 and CDR2 sequences are SGHVS and FNYEAQ. CDR3 in amino acids: CASSPRSAASTDTQYF. CDR3 in DNA: TGTGCCAGCAGCCCCCGGTCCGCGGCTAGCACAGATACGCAGTATTTT.

The chain employs TRBV7-9 and TRBJ2-6; a possible D gene is TRBD1 (6 bases). Germline V gene lookup returns CDR1 SEHNR and CDR2 FQNEAQ (reference sequence). This CDR3 spans 15 amino acids. With 5 bases removed from V and 2 bases from J, the gap between germline ends came to 10 bases. The CDR3 here is CASSTPGAGANVLTF. In nucleotides, the CDR3 is TGTGCCAGCAGCACCCCAGGGGCTGGGGCCAACGTCCTGACTTTC. Full variable domain (remainder filled in from reference TRBV7-9 and TRBJ2-6): DTGVSQNPRHKITKRGQNVTFRCDPISEHNRLYWYRQTLGQGPEFLTYFQNEAQLEKSRLLSDRFSAERPKGSFSTLEIQRTEQGDSAMYLCASSTPGAGANVLTFGAGSRLTVL.

The V call is TRBV6-5, the J call TRBJ2-5; 7 bases agree with TRBD2. From germline, CDR1 is MNHEY and CDR2 SVGAGI. V dropped 2 bases and J dropped 2; count of bases not matched to a gene: 2. This CDR3 spans 14 amino acids. The CDR3 region is CASSYRTRQETQYF. The DNA for the CDR3 is TGTGCCAGCAGTTACCGGACTAGACAAGAGACCCAGTACTTC.

V and J are TRBV5-4 and TRBJ2-3, with 7 bases matching TRBD2. J lost 2 bases, V lost 0 bases, and 9 bases had no gene match. This CDR3 is 17 amino acids long. Germline V gene lookup returns CDR1 SGHNT and CDR2 YYREEE (reference sequence). CDR3: CASSLATGGSPTDTQYF. The CDR3 DNA is TGTGCCAGCAGCTTGGCCACGGGCGGGAGTCCCACAGATACGCAGTATTTT.

This chain links TRBV5-1 with TRBJ2-2; possibly TRBD1 for D (5 bases). Germline CDR1 reads SGHRS; CDR2 reads YFSETQ. V lost 4 bases, J lost 7 bases, and 17 bases lay in between. The CDR3 runs 15 residues. This CDR3 is CASSHDSVTGGELFF. In nucleotides, the CDR3 is TGCGCCAGCAGCCACGACTCGGTAACAGGCGGGGAGCTGTTTTTT.

The chain carries TRBV28 and TRBJ1-5; D might be TRBD1 (5 bases). Trimming left V 9 bases short and J 4 bases short, with 7 bases between. There are 11 residues in the CDR3. The germline gives CDR1 MDHEN, CDR2 SYDVKM. As DNA, the CDR3 is TGTGCCAGTGGGGGGAATCAGCCCCAGCATTTT. Translated, it gives CASGGNQPQHF.

The chain joins TRBV5-1 to TRBJ1-4; possible D gene TRBD1, 6 bases. This CDR3 has 15 amino acids. Deletions cut 7 bases from V and 0 bases from J, with 13 bases between. CDR1 SGHRS and CDR2 YFSETQ come from the germline V gene. The CDR3 loop is CASCGGYATNEKLFF. In nucleotides, the CDR3 is TGCGCCAGCTGCGGGGGCTACGCAACTAATGAAAAACTGTTTTTT.

In the case of this clone: Lacking the conserved final phenylalanine or tryptophan, this CDR3 likely reflects a read error. V and J are TRBV7-6 and TRBJ1-2, with D uncertain. The CDR3 consists of 13 residues. CDR1 is SGHVS and CDR2 is FNYEAQ in the germline V gene. V was pared by 3 bases and J by 3 bases, with 8 bases between. CDR3 nucleotide sequence: TGTGCCAGCAGCTTTGCAAGGGACTATGGCTACACCCTC. Translation: CASSFARDYGYTL.

V usage is TRBV19 and J usage is TRBJ1-6; TRBD1 matches 7 bases. Trimming at V came to 6 bases and at J to 4 bases, leaving 3 bases not matched to a gene. This CDR3 comprises 14 residues. CDR1 and CDR2 from the germline V gene are LNHDA and SQIVND (reference sequence). The CDR3: CASRTGMYNSPLHF. CDR3 sequence (DNA): TGTGCCAGTAGGACAGGGATGTATAATTCACCCCTCCACTTT.

V is TRBV9 and J is TRBJ1-6; no clear D gene. Germline loops: CDR1 SGDLS, CDR2 YYNGEE. The CDR3 totals 16 residues. V was trimmed by 5 bases and J by 6 bases, leaving 18 bases between them. CDR3 protein: CASREAGRPANSPLHF. For the CDR3, the DNA is TGTGCCAGCAGAGAGGCGGGCAGACCAGCTAATTCACCCCTCCACTTT. Using reference TRBV9 and TRBJ1-6 for the parts outside the CDR3, the full variable domain is DSGVTQTPKHLITATGQRVTLRCSPRSGDLSVYWYQQSLDQGLQFLIQYYNGEERAKGNILERFSAQQFPDLHSELNLSSLELGDSALYFCASREAGRPANSPLHFGNGTRLTVT.

The chain uses TRBV27 and TRBJ2-7; the D gene is possibly TRBD2 (6 bases). The CDR3 is made up of 15 amino acids. V lost 5 bases to trimming and J lost 1 base, with 15 bases between them. Germline loops: CDR1 MNHEY, CDR2 SMNVEV (reference sequence). This chain's CDR3 is CASSIRGTVSYEQYF. CDR3 nucleotides: TGTGCCAGCAGTATACGCGGGACCGTGTCCTACGAGCAGTACTTC.

The chain couples TRBV18 to TRBJ2-7; 11 bases agree with TRBD2. The V and J ends lost 0 bases and 1 base, in that order; junction bases with no gene match: 2. CDR1 is KGHSH, CDR2 LQKENI, per germline. This CDR3 is built from 16 residues. The CDR3 DNA reads TGTGCCAGCTCACCACCGTCTAGCGGGGGGTCCTACGAGCAGTACTTC. Translating it yields CASSPPSSGGSYEQYF. The full variable domain, its missing parts supplied by reference TRBV18 and TRBJ2-7, is NAGVMQNPRHLVRRRGQEARLRCSPMKGHSHVYWYRQLPEEGLKFMVYLQKENIIDESGMPKERFSAEFPKEGPSILRIQQVVRGDSAAYFCASSPPSSGGSYEQYFGPGTRLTVT.

V and J are TRBV6-1 and TRBJ2-4; 9 nucleotides align to TRBD1. This CDR3 spans 14 amino acids. Germline V gene data show CDR1 as MNHNS and CDR2 as SASEGT. J gave up 6 bases and V 3 bases, and 3 bases lay outside the gene matches. CDR3 DNA: TGTGCCAGCAGTGACGGGACAGGGACAAACATTCAGTACTTC. It yields the protein CASSDGTGTNIQYF.

The rearrangement links TRBV18 to TRBJ2-5, with D unresolved. V gave up 2 bases and J gave up 2 bases, with 6 bases separating them. Germline V gene data show CDR1 as KGHSH and CDR2 as LQKENI. This CDR3 has 13 amino acids. DNA for the CDR3: TGTGCCAGCTCACCAGTCCAGCAAGAGACCCAGTACTTC. Amino acid sequence: CASSPVQQETQYF.